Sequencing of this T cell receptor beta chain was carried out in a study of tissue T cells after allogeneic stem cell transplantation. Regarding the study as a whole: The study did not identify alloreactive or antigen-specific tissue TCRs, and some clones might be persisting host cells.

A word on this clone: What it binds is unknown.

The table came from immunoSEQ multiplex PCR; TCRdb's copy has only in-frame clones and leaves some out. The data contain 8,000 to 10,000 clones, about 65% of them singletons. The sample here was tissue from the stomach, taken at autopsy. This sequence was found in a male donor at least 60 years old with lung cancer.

DNA for the CDR3: TGTGCCAGCAGTGAGGGGGGTTTGCAGCCCCAGCATTTT. Translating it yields CASSEGGLQPQHF. The chain couples TRBV2 to TRBJ1-5, with D perhaps TRBD1 (5 bases). From germline, CDR1 is SNHLY and CDR2 FYNNEI. The CDR3 sequence is 13 residues long. Trimming left V 3 bases short and J 7 bases short, with 10 bases between.